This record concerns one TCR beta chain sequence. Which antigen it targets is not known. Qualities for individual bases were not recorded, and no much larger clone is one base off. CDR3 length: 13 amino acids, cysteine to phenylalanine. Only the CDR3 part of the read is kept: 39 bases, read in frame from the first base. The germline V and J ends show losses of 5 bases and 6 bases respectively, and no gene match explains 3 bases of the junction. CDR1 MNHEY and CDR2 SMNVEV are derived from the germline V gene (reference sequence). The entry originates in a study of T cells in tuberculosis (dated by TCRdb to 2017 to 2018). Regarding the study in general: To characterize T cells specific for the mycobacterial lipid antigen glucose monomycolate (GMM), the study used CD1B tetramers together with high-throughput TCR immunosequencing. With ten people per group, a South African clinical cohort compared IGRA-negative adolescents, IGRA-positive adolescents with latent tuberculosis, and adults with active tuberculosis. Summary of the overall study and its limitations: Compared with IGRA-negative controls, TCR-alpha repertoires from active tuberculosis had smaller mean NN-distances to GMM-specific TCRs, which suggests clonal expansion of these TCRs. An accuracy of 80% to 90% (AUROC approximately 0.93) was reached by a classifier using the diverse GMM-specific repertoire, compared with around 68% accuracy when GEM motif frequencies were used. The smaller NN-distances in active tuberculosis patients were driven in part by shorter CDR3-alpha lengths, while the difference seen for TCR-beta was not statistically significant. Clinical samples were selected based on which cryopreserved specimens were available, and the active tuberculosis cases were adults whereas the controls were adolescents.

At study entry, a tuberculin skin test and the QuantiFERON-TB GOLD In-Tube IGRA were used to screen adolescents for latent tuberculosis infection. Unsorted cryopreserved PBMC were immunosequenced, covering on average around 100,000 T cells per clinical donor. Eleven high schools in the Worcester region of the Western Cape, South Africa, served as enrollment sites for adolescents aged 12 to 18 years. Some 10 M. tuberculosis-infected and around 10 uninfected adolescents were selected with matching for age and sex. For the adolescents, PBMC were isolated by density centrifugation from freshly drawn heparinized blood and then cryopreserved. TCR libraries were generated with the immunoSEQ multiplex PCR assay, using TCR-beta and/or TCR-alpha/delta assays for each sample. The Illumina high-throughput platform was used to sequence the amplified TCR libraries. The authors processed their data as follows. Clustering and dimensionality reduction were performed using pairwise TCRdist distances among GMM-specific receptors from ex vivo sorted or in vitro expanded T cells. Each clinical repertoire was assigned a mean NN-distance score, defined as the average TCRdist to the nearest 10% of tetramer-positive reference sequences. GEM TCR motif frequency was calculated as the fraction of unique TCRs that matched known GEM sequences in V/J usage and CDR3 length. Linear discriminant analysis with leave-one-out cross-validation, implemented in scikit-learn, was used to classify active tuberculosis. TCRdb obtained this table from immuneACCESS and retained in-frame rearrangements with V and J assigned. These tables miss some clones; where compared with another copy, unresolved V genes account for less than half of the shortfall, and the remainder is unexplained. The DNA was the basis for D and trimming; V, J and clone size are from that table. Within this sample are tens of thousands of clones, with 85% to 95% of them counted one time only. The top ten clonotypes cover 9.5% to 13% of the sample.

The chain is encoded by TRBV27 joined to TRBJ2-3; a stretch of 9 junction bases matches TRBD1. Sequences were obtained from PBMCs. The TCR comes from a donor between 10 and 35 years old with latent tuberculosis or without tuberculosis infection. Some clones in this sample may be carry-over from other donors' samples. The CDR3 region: CASSIQGADTQYF. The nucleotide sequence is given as TGTGCCAGCAGTATACAGGGGGCCGATACGCAGTATTTT.